Shown below are 12 T cell receptor beta chains from a single sample sequenced in a study of Graves' ophthalmopathy and Graves' hyperthyroidism. RNA transcripts were the source from which TCR beta CDR3 regions were amplified. Amplification began with first-round RT-PCR using HTBI primers, then second-round multiplex PCR was performed. TCRdb itself ran the multiplex PCR reads through MiXCR, one entry per CDR3 protein. The sample lists 650,000 to 800,000 distinct CDR3 sequences, about 40% occurring once. The sequencing input was peripheral blood. The receptors here all came from an adult man with Graves' ophthalmopathy.

A word on this clonotype: Likely a read error: the CDR3 ends without its conserved phenylalanine or tryptophan. The chain couples TRBV5-4 to TRBJ1-1; D gene ambiguous. This CDR3 region has 14 residues. Germline V gene data show CDR1 as SGHNT and CDR2 as YYREEE (reference sequence). V lost 0 bases, J lost 0 bases, and 6 bases lay in between. The CDR3 coding sequence is TGTGCCAGCAGCTTGGTCAGCCTGAACACTGAAGCTTTCCTT. Translation gives CASSLVSLNTEAFL.

This clonotype occurred many times. Mismatch with germline at one junction end may stem from a read error. This chain links TRBV7-9 with TRBJ2-5; TRBD1 is a possible D gene (6 bases). The CDR3 is 13 amino acids. CDR1 is SEHNR and CDR2 is FQNEAQ in the germline V gene (reference sequence). The CDR3 nucleotides read TGCGCCAGCAGCCTCCCGACAGGCGAGACCCAGTACTTC. It is translated as CASSLPTGETQYF.

This clonotype was seen ten or more times. The chain has TRBV2 and TRBJ1-2; D gene unclear. Between the trimmed V and J ends, which lost 7 bases and 5 bases, there was a span of 11 bases. Germline V gene sequence: CDR1 SNHLY, CDR2 FYNNEI. The CDR3 contains 12 residues. This chain's CDR3 is CASKSSIYGYTF. The CDR3 bases are TGTGCCAGCAAATCCAGTATTTATGGCTACACCTTC.

The rearrangement joins TRBV7-7 to TRBJ2-2; TRBD1 or TRBD2 may be the D gene (5 bases each). The germline V gene encodes CDR1 SSHAT and CDR2 FNYEAQ (reference sequence). This CDR3 comprises 13 residues. The germline V and J ends were trimmed by 7 bases and 6 bases, with 12 bases remaining between them. CDR3 sequence reads: CASTTTRAGELFF. For the CDR3, the DNA is TGTGCCAGCACGACTACCAGGGCCGGGGAGCTGTTTTTT.

This clonotype was picked up one time. This sequence may be a read error, since a much larger clone differs from it by one base. The chain joins TRBV10-3 to TRBJ1-4; D gene unclear. CDR3 length: 15 residues. CDR1 and CDR2 (germline): ENHRY, SYGVKD. CDR3 region: CASSYLGQLGEKLFF. DNA of the CDR3: TGTGCCAGCAGTTACCTCGGTCAGTTGGGGGAAAAACTGTTTTTT.

There are many counts of this clonotype. The chain couples TRBV11-2 to TRBJ1-1; 10 nucleotides agree with TRBD1. The CDR3 consists of 15 residues. The trim removed 4 bases at V and 1 base at J, leaving 3 bases unmatched. CDR1 is SGHAT and CDR2 is FQNNGV in the germline V gene. The CDR3 region has the DNA TGTGCCAGCAGCTCTTGGACAGGGGGGAACACTGAAGCTTTCTTT. Its translation: CASSSWTGGNTEAFF.

This chain connects TRBV10-3 to TRBJ2-2; possibly TRBD2 for D (6 bases). CDR1 ENHRY and CDR2 SYGVKD come from the germline V gene. Trimming shortened V by 5 bases and J by 4 bases, and 17 bases separated the two germline ends. The CDR3 runs to 16 residues. CDR3 nucleotide sequence: TGTGCCATCAGTACTCCGGGACTGTCCCCCACCGGGGAGCTGTTTTTT. Amino acids: CAISTPGLSPTGELFF.

Comment on this clonotype: A read error may explain this, as a much larger clone is one base away. This rearrangement joins TRBV12-3 or TRBV12-4 to TRBJ1-1; D not certain. V lost 1 base and J 1 base, leaving 7 bases between the germline ends. This CDR3 spans 14 amino acids. The CDR3 here is CASSLGLRNTEAFF. The DNA of the CDR3 is TGTGCCAGCAGTTTAGGACTACGGAACACTGAAGCTTTCTTT.

On this clonotype itself: Its ends do not fully match the called genes, so a read error is possible. The V gene is TRBV7-9, the J gene TRBJ2-7; TRBD1 agrees at 7 bases. Per germline, CDR1 SEHNR and CDR2 FQNEAQ (reference sequence). The CDR3 sequence is 14 residues long. This CDR3 is CASSHRDSSYEQYF. Here the CDR3 DNA reads TGCGCCAGCAGCCACCGGGACAGCTCCTACGAGCAGTACTTC.

This clonotype was observed many times. The J gene is TRBJ1-1, the V gene TRBV29-1; no definite D call. CDR1 and CDR2 (germline): SQVTM, ANQGSEA. Trimming stripped 5 bases from V and 4 bases from J, with 11 bases between. The CDR3 has 12 amino acids. In nucleotides, the CDR3 is TGCAGCGTTCTTGAAAGGGCCACTGAAGCTTTCTTT. Its protein is CSVLERATEAFF.

This clonotype was found many times. The rearrangement links TRBV7-9 to TRBJ1-1; D not certain. V was shortened by 3 bases and J by 3 bases, with 8 bases between the two germline ends. CDR3 length: 13 amino acids. Per the germline V gene, CDR1 is SEHNR and CDR2 is FQNEAQ (reference sequence). The CDR3 loop is CASSLQTYTEAFF. The CDR3 DNA follows: TGTGCCAGCAGCTTGCAGACATACACTGAAGCTTTCTTT.

The chain is built from TRBV29-1 and TRBJ1-1; D not certain. Germline lookup yields CDR1 SQVTM and CDR2 ANQGSEA. CDR3 length equals 11 residues. The CDR3, as DNA: TGCAGTTTCCAGGTGGGCACTGAAGCTTTCTTT. Protein product: CSFQVGTEAFF.